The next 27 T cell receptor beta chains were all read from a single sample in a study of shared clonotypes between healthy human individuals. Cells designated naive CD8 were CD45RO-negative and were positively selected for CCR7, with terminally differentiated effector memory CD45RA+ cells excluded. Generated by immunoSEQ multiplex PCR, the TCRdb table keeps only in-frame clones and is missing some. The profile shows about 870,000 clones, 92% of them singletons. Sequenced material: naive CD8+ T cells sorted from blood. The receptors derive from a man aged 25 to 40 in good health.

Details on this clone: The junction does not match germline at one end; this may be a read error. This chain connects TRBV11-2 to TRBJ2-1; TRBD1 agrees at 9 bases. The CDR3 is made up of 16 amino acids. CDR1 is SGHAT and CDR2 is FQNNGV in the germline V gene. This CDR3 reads CASNLFGDRVYNEQFF. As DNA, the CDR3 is TGTGCCAGCAACTTATTTGGGGACAGGGTATACAATGAGCAGTTCTTC.

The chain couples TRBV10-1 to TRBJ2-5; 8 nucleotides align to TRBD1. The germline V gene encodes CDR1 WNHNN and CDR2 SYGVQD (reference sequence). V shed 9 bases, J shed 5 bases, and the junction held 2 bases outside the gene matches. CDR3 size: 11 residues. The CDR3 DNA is TGCGCCAGGACAGGGGACGAGACCCAGTACTTC. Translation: CARTGDETQYF.

CDR3 in DNA: TGTGCCAGCACCCCGGGGCTAGCGGGACGGACCCAGTACTTC. Protein: CASTPGLAGRTQYF. J is TRBJ2-5 and V is TRBV6-6, with TRBD2 identical over 9 bases. Trimming removed 7 bases from V and 7 bases from J; junction bases left unmatched: 10. Germline CDR1 is MNHNY and CDR2 is SVGAGI (reference sequence). The CDR3 contains 14 residues.

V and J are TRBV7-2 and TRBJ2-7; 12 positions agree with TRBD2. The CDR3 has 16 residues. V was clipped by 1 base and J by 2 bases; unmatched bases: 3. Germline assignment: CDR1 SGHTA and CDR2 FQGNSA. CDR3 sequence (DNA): TGTGCCAGCAGCTTAGTTAGGACTAGCGGGGCCTACGAGCAGTACTTC. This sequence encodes CASSLVRTSGAYEQYF.

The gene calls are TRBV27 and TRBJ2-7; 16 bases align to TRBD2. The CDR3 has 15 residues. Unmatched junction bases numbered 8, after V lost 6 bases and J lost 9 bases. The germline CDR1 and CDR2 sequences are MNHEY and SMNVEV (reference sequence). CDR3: CASSPGTSGRAMQYF. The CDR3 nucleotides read TGTGCCAGCAGCCCTGGGACTAGCGGGAGGGCCATGCAGTACTTC.

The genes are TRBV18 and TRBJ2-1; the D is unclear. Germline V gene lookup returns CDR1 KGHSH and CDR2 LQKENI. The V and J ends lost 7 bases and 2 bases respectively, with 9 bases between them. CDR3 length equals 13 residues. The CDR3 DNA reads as TGTGCCAGCTGCCAAGGGCCCTACAATGAGCAGTTCTTC. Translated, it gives CASCQGPYNEQFF. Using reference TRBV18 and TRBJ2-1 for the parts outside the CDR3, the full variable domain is NAGVMQNPRHLVRRRGQEARLRCSPMKGHSHVYWYRQLPEEGLKFMVYLQKENIIDESGMPKERFSAEFPKEGPSILRIQQVVRGDSAAYFCASCQGPYNEQFFGPGTRLTVL.

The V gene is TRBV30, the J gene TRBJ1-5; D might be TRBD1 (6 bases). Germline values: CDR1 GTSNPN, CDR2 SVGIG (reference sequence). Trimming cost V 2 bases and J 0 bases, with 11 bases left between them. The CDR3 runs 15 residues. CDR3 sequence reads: CAWSLGQLSNQPQHF. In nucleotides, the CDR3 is TGTGCCTGGAGTTTGGGACAACTTAGCAATCAGCCCCAGCATTTT.

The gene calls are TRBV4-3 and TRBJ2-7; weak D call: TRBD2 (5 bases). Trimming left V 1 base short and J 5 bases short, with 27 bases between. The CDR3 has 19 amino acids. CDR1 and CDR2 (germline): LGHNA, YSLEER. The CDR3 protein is CASSQVISGEGNIIHEQYF. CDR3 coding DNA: TGCGCCAGCAGCCAAGTTATTTCGGGCGAGGGTAACATCATCCACGAGCAGTACTTC.

CDR3 nucleotides: TGTGCCAGCAGCGCTACAGGGTACACAGATACGCAGTATTTT. Residues: CASSATGYTDTQYF. This chain joins TRBV7-9 and TRBJ2-3, with D tentatively TRBD1 (6 bases). Trimming took 5 bases from V and 2 from J, leaving 11 bases between them. This CDR3 is 14 amino acids long. CDR1 and CDR2 (germline): SEHNR, FQNEAQ (reference sequence).

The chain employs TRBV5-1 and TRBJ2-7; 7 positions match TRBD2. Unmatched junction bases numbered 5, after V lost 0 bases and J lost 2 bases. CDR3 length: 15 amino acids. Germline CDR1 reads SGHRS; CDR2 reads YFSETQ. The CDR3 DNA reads TGCGCCAGCAGCTTGGAGTCTAGCGGTGCCTACGAGCAGTACTTC. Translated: CASSLESSGAYEQYF.

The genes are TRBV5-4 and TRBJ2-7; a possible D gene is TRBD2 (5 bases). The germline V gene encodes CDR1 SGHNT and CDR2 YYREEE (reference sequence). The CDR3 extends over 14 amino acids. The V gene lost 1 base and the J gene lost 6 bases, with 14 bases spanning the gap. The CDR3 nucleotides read TGTGCCAGCAGCTTGACCGGACTCGAGCTCGAGCAGTACTTC. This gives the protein CASSLTGLELEQYF. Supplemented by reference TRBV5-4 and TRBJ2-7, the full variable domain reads ETGVTQSPTHLIKTRGQQVTLRCSSQSGHNTVSWYQQALGQGPQFIFQYYREEENGRGNFPPRFSGLQFPNYSSELNVNALELDDSALYLCASSLTGLELEQYFGPGTRLTVT.

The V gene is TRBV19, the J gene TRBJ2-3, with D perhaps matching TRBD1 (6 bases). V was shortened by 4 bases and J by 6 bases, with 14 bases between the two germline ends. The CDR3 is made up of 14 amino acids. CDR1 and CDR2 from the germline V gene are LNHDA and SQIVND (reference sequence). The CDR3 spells CASSTTTTGDTQYF. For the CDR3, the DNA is TGTGCCAGTAGTACAACAACTACAGGGGATACGCAGTATTTT.

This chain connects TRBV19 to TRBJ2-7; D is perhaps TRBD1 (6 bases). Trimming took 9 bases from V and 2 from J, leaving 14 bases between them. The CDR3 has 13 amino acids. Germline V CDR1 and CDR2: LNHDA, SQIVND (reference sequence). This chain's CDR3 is CASRRQDAYEQYF. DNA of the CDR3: TGTGCCAGCCGTAGACAGGATGCCTACGAGCAGTACTTC.

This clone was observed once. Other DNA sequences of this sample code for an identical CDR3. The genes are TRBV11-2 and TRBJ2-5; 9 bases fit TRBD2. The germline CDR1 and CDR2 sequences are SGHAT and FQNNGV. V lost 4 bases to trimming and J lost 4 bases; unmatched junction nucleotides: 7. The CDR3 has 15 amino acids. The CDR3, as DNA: TGTGCCAGCAGCTCGGAGTTTAGCGGGGGAGAGACCCAGTACTTC. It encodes CASSSEFSGGETQYF.

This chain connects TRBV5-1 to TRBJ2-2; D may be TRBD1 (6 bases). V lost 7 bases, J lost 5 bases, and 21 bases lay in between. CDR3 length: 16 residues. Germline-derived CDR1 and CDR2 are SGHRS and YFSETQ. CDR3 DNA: TGCGCCAGCCACCCCGGGACAAAAAGTTTAACCGGGGAGCTGTTTTTT. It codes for CASHPGTKSLTGELFF.

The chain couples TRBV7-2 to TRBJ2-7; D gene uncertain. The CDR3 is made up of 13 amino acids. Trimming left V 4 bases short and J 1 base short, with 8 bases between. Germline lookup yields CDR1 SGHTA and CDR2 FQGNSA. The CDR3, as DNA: TGTGCCAGCAGCTCCAGTGATTCCTACGAGCAGTACTTC. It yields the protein CASSSSDSYEQYF.

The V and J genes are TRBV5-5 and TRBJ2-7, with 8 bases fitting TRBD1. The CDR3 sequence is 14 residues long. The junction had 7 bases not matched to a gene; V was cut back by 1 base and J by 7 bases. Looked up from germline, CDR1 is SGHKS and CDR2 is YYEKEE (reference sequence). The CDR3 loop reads CASSLWVRTGEQYF. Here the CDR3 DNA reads TGTGCCAGCAGCTTGTGGGTCAGGACAGGGGAGCAGTACTTC.

CDR3 DNA sequence: TGCGCCAGCAGCCAGAGGGACAGCTACAATGAGCAGTTCTTC. It codes for CASSQRDSYNEQFF. V is TRBV4-1 and J is TRBJ2-1; 7 bases map to TRBD1. CDR3 length: 14 amino acids. Germline V gene sequence: CDR1 MGHRA, CDR2 YSYEKL. The V gene end was trimmed by 3 bases and the J gene end by 3 bases; junction bases not matched to a gene: 2.

The chain's CDR3 is CASNDRQDSGKLFF. The DNA for the CDR3 is TGTGCCAGCAACGACCGACAGGACTCAGGAAAACTGTTTTTT. V is TRBV7-9 and J is TRBJ1-4; the D gene is possibly TRBD1 (6 bases). The CDR3 has 14 residues. V lost 7 bases, J lost 10 bases, and 19 bases lay in between. Germline V gene data show CDR1 as SEHNR and CDR2 as FQNEAQ (reference sequence).

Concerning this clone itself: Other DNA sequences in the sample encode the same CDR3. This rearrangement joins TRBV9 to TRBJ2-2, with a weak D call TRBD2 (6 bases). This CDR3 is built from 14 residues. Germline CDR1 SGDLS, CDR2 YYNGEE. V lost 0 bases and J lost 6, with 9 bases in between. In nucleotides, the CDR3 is TGTGCCAGCAGCGTAGGTGGAGGGTCCGGGGAGCTGTTTTTT. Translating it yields CASSVGGGSGELFF.

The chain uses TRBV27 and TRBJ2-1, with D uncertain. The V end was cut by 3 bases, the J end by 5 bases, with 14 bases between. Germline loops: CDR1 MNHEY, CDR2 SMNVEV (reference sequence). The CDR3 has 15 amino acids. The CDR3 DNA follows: TGTGCCAGCAGTTTTCTAGGGCCCGCCAACAATGAGCAGTTCTTC. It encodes CASSFLGPANNEQFF.

In nucleotides, the CDR3 is TGCGCCAGCAGCCAAGAGCGGTACAGCGCGAGGGTCACTGAAGCTTTCTTT. Encoded protein: CASSQERYSARVTEAFF. The genes are TRBV4-1 and TRBJ1-1; no definite D call. The CDR3 is 17 residues long. Germline V CDR1 and CDR2: MGHRA, YSYEKL. V was clipped by 0 bases and J by 4 bases, with 18 bases between them.

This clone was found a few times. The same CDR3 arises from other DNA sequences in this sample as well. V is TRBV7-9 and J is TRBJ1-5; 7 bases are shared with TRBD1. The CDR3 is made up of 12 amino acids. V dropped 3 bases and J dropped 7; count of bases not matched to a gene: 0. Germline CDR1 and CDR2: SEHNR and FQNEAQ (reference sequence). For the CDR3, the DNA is TGTGCCAGCAGCTTCAGGGGGCAGCCCCAGCATTTT. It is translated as CASSFRGQPQHF.

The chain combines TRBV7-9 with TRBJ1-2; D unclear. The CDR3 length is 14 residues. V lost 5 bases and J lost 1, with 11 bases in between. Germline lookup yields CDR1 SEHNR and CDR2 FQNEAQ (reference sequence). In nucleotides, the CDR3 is TGTGCCAGCAGCGGGCCTAACTTTAACTATGGCTACACCTTC. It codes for CASSGPNFNYGYTF.

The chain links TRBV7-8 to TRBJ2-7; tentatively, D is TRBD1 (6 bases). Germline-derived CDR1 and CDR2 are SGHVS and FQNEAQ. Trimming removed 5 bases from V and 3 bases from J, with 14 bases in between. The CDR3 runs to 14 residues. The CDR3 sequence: CASSQQGRNYEQYF. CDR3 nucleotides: TGTGCCAGCAGCCAACAGGGACGGAACTACGAGCAGTACTTC.

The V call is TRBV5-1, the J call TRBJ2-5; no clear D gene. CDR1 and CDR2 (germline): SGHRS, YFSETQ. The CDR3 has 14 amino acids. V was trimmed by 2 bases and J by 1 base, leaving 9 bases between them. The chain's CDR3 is CASSFSVIQETQYF. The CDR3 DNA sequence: TGCGCCAGCAGCTTTAGTGTAATCCAAGAGACCCAGTACTTC.

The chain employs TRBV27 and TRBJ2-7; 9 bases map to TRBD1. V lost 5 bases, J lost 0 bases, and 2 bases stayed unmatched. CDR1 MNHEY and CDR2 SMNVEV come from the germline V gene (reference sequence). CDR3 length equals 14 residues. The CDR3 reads CASSMGQGSYEQYF. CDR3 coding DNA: TGTGCCAGCAGTATGGGACAGGGCTCCTACGAGCAGTACTTC.